This T cell receptor beta chain appears in the sequencing data of a study of blood T cells in healthy people across ages. J gave up 5 bases and V 0 bases, and 9 bases lay outside the gene matches. Per germline, CDR1 MGHRA and CDR2 YSYEKL. This CDR3 has 16 amino acids. Using a J-beta primer mix together with a sample-barcoded 5' primer, a second PCR was run for roughly 7 to 12 cycles. TCRdb re-derived calls from the 5' RACE reads in MiXCR, one entry per CDR3 protein. This table holds 1.6 million or so distinct CDR3 sequences, around 36% found once. The TCR sequence derives from a woman aged 25 to 39 in good health. The V and J genes are TRBV4-1 and TRBJ1-1; TRBD1 matches at 7 bases. The sample consisted of blood. The CDR3 spells CASSQEGGRGGTEAFF. The CDR3 nucleotides read TGCGCCAGCAGCCAAGAAGGAGGCAGGGGGGGGACTGAAGCTTTCTTT.